This note documents a single T cell receptor (beta chain) sequence. Its antigen is unknown. The CDR3 totals 13 residues. The germline gives CDR1 SGHRS, CDR2 YFSETQ. V was cut by 6 bases and J by 4 bases, with 13 bases left in between. This sample was included in a study of cytotoxic CD8 clonotypes in ibrutinib-treated CLL. The study's findings and limits: Baseline levels of clonality went above those of age-matched healthy donors and moved with circulating CD8+ T-cell counts.

The assay was immunoSEQ multiplex PCR, and TCRdb's table has in-frame clones only and misses some. The sample shows about 200,000 clones, 79% of them seen only once. The chain employs TRBV5-1 and TRBJ1-2; D uncertain. This material consisted of PBMCs, taken after 12 months of ibrutinib treatment. The sequence was collected from a human donor with chronic lymphocytic leukemia. This CDR3 is CASTRSLGYGYTF. CDR3 nucleotides: TGCGCCAGCACGCGGTCCCTCGGCTATGGCTACACCTTC.